The clone carrying this T cell receptor beta chain came up many times. Its antigen is still unknown. V gave up 4 bases and J gave up 4 bases, with 16 bases separating them. Germline CDR1 is MGHDK and CDR2 is SYGVNS. The CDR3 is 16 residues long. The entry originates in a study of T-cell reconstitution after alpha-beta-depleted transplantation in children. Findings and caveats of the study: Several hundred rapidly expanded clones from non-depleted graft cells reportedly supplied alpha-beta T cells about two months post-transplant. From surviving recipient T cells and thymic progenitors came the high day-60 TCRbeta diversity observed in some patients.

Construction of the TCRbeta library involved unique molecular identifiers. TCRdb processed the PCR reads anew with MiXCR; each CDR3 protein has one entry. The sample holds 280,000 or so distinct CDR3 sequences, about 9.9% seen once. The chain carries TRBV25-1 and TRBJ2-2; weak D call: TRBD2 (5 bases). This receptor was taken from a male patient between 2 and 9 years old who had a stem cell transplant for chronic granulomatous disease, so the T cells may come from the graft donor. The source material was peripheral blood, sampled 180 days after TCRalphabeta/CD19-depleted stem cell transplant. The CDR3 nucleotides read TGTGCCAGCAGTGCCCCGGGAAAGGTGTTCACCGGGGAGCTGTTTTTT. This translates into CASSAPGKVFTGELFF.